This TCR beta chain emerged from a study of Graves' ophthalmopathy and Graves' hyperthyroidism. Overall study results and limits: For predicting ophthalmopathy progression, the model had about 66% sensitivity and approximately 72% specificity.

This CDR3 comprises 17 residues. CDR1 and CDR2 from the germline V gene are SGHDT and YYEEEE. With 6 bases clipped from V and 3 bases from J, the junction kept 10 bases outside the gene matches. Amplifying from RNA transcripts, the study obtained TCR beta CDR3 regions. RT-PCR in the first round used HTBI primers; a second-round multiplex PCR followed. TCRdb re-derived calls from the multiplex PCR reads in MiXCR, one entry per CDR3 protein. Of 500,000 to 800,000 distinct CDR3 sequences in the sample, more than 40% are singletons; the top ten hold over 2.5%. This clonotype was observed a few times. Antigen specificity is unknown. With a duration under 3 months, ophthalmopathy in the donors showed moderate-to-severe activity, CAS ≥3 and NOSPECS ≥4. Researchers turned away patients with other autoimmune diseases, uncontrolled infections, pregnancy or lactation.

The receptor was derived from an adult man with Graves' ophthalmopathy. The sample consisted of peripheral blood. This sequence joins TRBV5-6 and TRBJ2-6, with 9 bases aligning to TRBD2. The CDR3: CASIPGLAGNGANVLTF. The CDR3 DNA reads TGTGCCAGCATCCCGGGACTAGCTGGAAATGGGGCCAACGTCCTGACTTTC.